This T cell receptor beta chain originates from a study of OX40 agonist ivuxolimab in advanced cancers. Study information: The dose-escalation group included hepatocellular carcinoma, melanoma, renal cell carcinoma and head and neck cancer.

Overall study findings and caveats: The investigators did not determine what antigen specificity the expanded peripheral T cells had. The CD4+ and CD8+ T cells in the blood had expanded clonally by week 6 at 0.1 to 3.0 mg/kg.

Blood was sampled at baseline, cycle 4 day 1, and cycle 7 day 1. The V and J ends lost 6 bases and 3 bases respectively, with 5 bases between them. The CDR3 spans 10 residues. CDR1 and CDR2 (germline): DFQATT, SNEGSKA (reference sequence). Note on this clone: The antigen is undetermined.

TCRdb keeps only in-frame clones here, not all; method: immunoSEQ multiplex PCR. The sample has approximately 40,000 clones; 75% to 90% are singletons. Sequenced material: CD4+ or CD8+ T cells sorted from blood, taken in a trial of the OX40 agonist ivuxolimab. The V call is TRBV20-1, the J call TRBJ2-5; no clear D. The clonotype comes from an adult with an advanced solid tumor such as melanoma, head and neck, liver or kidney cancer. CDR3 amino acids: CSAKKETQYF. The CDR3 nucleotides are TGCAGTGCCAAGAAAGAGACCCAGTACTTC.